This T cell receptor (beta chain) was recorded in a study of blood T cell repertoires in COVID-19. Overall study context: Sites across the United States, Italy and Spain contributed samples from acute and convalescent COVID-19. Sources were T cells, B-cell-depleted T cells, or PBMCs; the material itself was cDNA or gDNA.

The study assigned cohorts using participant-reported clinical history. Original analysis: Estimation of nucleated cell counts relied on the amplification of reference gene primers. Clones were read by immunoSEQ multiplex PCR, and TCRdb kept only the in-frame ones, dropping some. From that table come the V and J calls and clone size; the DNA was used to work out D and trimming. The sample lists approximately 50,000 clones; more than 75% were seen once. Germline V gene data show CDR1 as KGHSH and CDR2 as LQKENI. The ends were cut back, 5 bases at V and 2 bases at J, with 13 bases in the middle. The CDR3 runs to 14 residues.

The specimen sequenced was PBMCs or T cells enriched from blood (not recorded which). The rearrangement links TRBV18 to TRBJ2-7, with D tentatively TRBD2 (6 bases). The TCR sequence derives from a woman aged 45-65 years with acute COVID-19. The CDR3 sequence is CASSGRTTTYEQYF. In DNA, the CDR3 is TGTGCCAGCTCAGGACGGACTACAACCTACGAGCAGTACTTC.